This TCR beta chain stems from a study of cytomegalovirus exposure and HLA in healthy donors. PCR used 60 Vbeta primers and 13 Jbeta primers. The table came from immunoSEQ multiplex PCR; TCRdb's copy has only in-frame clones and leaves some out. The sample includes some 250,000 clones, 75% to 85% of them seen just once. General study points: 150 to 200 TCR beta chains were listed as cytomegalovirus-associated. The majority of TCR sequences were rare, yet some public TCRs appeared in many donors. It was taken for granted in presence/absence analyses that sequencing depth across donors was roughly uniform.

On this clone itself: Its antigen is unknown.

Input material: PBMCs. This sequence was found in a woman aged 60-70 years in good health and CMV-seropositive.

The CDR3 nucleotides are TGTGCCAGCAGCGTAGCCAGCTCTGGAAACACCATATATTTT. Encoded protein: CASSVASSGNTIYF. The V gene is TRBV9, the J gene TRBJ1-3; unclear D gene. Germline values: CDR1 SGDLS, CDR2 YYNGEE. The CDR3 runs to 14 residues. V was shortened by 0 bases and J by 0 bases, with 4 bases between the two germline ends.